Listed below are T cell receptor beta chains from one sample, sequenced in a study of identical twins. TCRdb called the 5' RACE reads again in MiXCR, with one record for every CDR3 protein. The data contain around 340,000 distinct CDR3 sequences, 9% to 15% of them singletons. This sample was shared with a second study, whose subject was yellow fever vaccine responses in identical twins.

The sample was CD8+ T cells sorted from blood. These receptors were obtained from a woman younger than 35 in good health. Both conserved end residues are part of each CDR3. D genes are given only for firm matches. Expanded clones are given a class, and other clones once, few, many or no size at all.

cdr3_aa: CASSPRASGALGDEQFF
cdr3_nt: TGTGCCAGCTCACCCCGGGCTAGCGGGGCCCTGGGGGATGAGCAGTTCTTC
clone_size: -
d_call: TRBD2
v_call: TRBV18
j_call: TRBJ2-1

cdr3_aa: CASSKSEVTYNEQFF
cdr3_nt: TGTGCCAGCAGCAAAAGTGAGGTAACCTACAATGAGCAGTTCTTC
clone_size: many
d_call: -
v_call: TRBV7-9
j_call: TRBJ2-1

cdr3_aa: CASSPAQGWHYNEQFF
cdr3_nt: TGTGCCAGCAGTCCTGCACAGGGTTGGCACTACAATGAGCAGTTCTTC
clone_size: many
d_call: -
v_call: TRBV12-3/TRBV12-4
j_call: TRBJ2-1

cdr3_aa: CASSPSWRDEQYF
cdr3_nt: TGTGCCAGCTCACCAAGCTGGCGAGACGAGCAGTACTTC
clone_size: -
d_call: -
v_call: TRBV18
j_call: TRBJ2-7

cdr3_aa: CASSTYSGGVYNEQFF
cdr3_nt: TGTGCCAGCAGCACCTATAGCGGGGGGGTCTACAATGAGCAGTTCTTC
clone_size: few
d_call: TRBD2
v_call: TRBV12-3/TRBV12-4
j_call: TRBJ2-1

cdr3_aa: CASSLALGKKTEAFF
cdr3_nt: TGTGCCAGCAGCTTAGCGCTGGGGAAAAAAACTGAAGCCTTCTTT
clone_size: few
d_call: -
v_call: TRBV7-9
j_call: TRBJ1-1

cdr3_aa: CASSLVIIGVETQYF
cdr3_nt: TGTGCCAGCAGCTTAGTTATTATCGGGGTGGAGACCCAGTACTTC
clone_size: -
d_call: -
v_call: TRBV11-2
j_call: TRBJ2-5

cdr3_aa: CASSFNPGTGRFYGYTF
cdr3_nt: TGTGCCAGCAGTTTTAACCCCGGGACAGGGAGGTTCTATGGCTACACCTTC
clone_size: -
d_call: TRBD1
v_call: TRBV28
j_call: TRBJ1-2

cdr3_aa: CASSQDPGGPKNIQYF
cdr3_nt: TGTGCCAGCAGCCAAGATCCAGGGGGGCCCAAAAACATTCAGTACTTC
clone_size: few
d_call: -
v_call: TRBV4-2
j_call: TRBJ2-4

cdr3_aa: CASSFQGGRETQYF
cdr3_nt: TGTGCCAGCAGTTTTCAAGGGGGCAGGGAGACCCAGTACTTC
clone_size: few
d_call: TRBD1
v_call: TRBV27
j_call: TRBJ2-5

cdr3_aa: CSARDPSTEAFF
cdr3_nt: TGCAGTGCTAGAGACCCCTCAACTGAAGCTTTCTTT
clone_size: many
d_call: -
v_call: TRBV20-1
j_call: TRBJ1-1

cdr3_aa: CASSPVSSGFYEQYF
cdr3_nt: TGTGCCAGCAGCCCTGTTTCTAGCGGGTTTTACGAGCAGTACTTC
clone_size: -
d_call: TRBD2
v_call: TRBV7-9
j_call: TRBJ2-7

cdr3_aa: CASSAPLLEQYF
cdr3_nt: TGTGCCAGCAGTGCCCCGCTTTTGGAGCAGTACTTC
clone_size: -
d_call: -
v_call: TRBV2
j_call: TRBJ2-7

cdr3_aa: CASSSRTVPSSYNEQFF
cdr3_nt: TGTGCCAGCAGCTCAAGGACAGTACCGAGCTCCTACAATGAGCAGTTCTTC
clone_size: -
d_call: -
v_call: TRBV7-3
j_call: TRBJ2-1

cdr3_aa: CASSQVNNEQFF
cdr3_nt: TGTGCCAGCAGCCAAGTAAACAATGAGCAGTTCTTC
clone_size: -
d_call: -
v_call: TRBV14
j_call: TRBJ2-1

cdr3_aa: CSVQSTRLRGVFF
cdr3_nt: TGCAGCGTCCAATCTACTAGACTCAGGGGGGTTTTCTTT
clone_size: -
d_call: TRBD1
v_call: TRBV29-1
j_call: TRBJ1-1

cdr3_aa: CASEEANYGYTF
cdr3_nt: TGTGCCAGCGAGGAAGCTAACTATGGCTACACCTTC
clone_size: -
d_call: -
v_call: TRBV7-9
j_call: TRBJ1-2

cdr3_aa: CSAEGTGPNNEQFF
cdr3_nt: TGCAGTGCCGAGGGGACAGGACCAAACAATGAGCAGTTCTTC
clone_size: -
d_call: TRBD1
v_call: TRBV20-1
j_call: TRBJ2-1

cdr3_aa: CAISEIVGEGPSYNEQFF
cdr3_nt: TGTGCCATCAGTGAGATCGTCGGAGAGGGCCCGTCCTACAATGAGCAGTTCTTC
clone_size: few
d_call: -
v_call: TRBV10-3
j_call: TRBJ2-1

cdr3_aa: CASSRGWAMETQYF
cdr3_nt: TGCGCCAGCAGTCGCGGGTGGGCCATGGAGACCCAGTACTTC
clone_size: many
d_call: -
v_call: TRBV10-2
j_call: TRBJ2-5

cdr3_aa: CASSPHLGLAAGNEQFF
cdr3_nt: TGCGCCAGCAGCCCCCATCTCGGACTAGCGGCGGGGAATGAGCAGTTCTTC
clone_size: -
d_call: TRBD2
v_call: TRBV4-1
j_call: TRBJ2-1

cdr3_aa: CASSLVYRAVRELFF
cdr3_nt: TGCGCCAGCAGCCTTGTTTATAGGGCAGTGCGGGAGCTGTTTTTT
clone_size: -
d_call: -
v_call: TRBV4-1
j_call: TRBJ2-2

cdr3_aa: CASSPTGGAHNEQFF
cdr3_nt: TGTGCCAGCAGTCCCACCGGGGGTGCTCACAATGAGCAGTTCTTC
clone_size: few
d_call: -
v_call: TRBV7-9
j_call: TRBJ2-1

cdr3_aa: CASTYGTADSGELFF
cdr3_nt: TGTGCCAGTACCTACGGGACTGCTGACTCCGGGGAGCTGTTTTTT
clone_size: many
d_call: -
v_call: TRBV7-8
j_call: TRBJ2-2

cdr3_aa: CASSVDGSPLHF
cdr3_nt: TGTGCCAGCAGCGTAGATGGGTCACCCCTCCACTTT
clone_size: -
d_call: -
v_call: TRBV9
j_call: TRBJ1-6

cdr3_aa: CASSPLAGVNEQYF
cdr3_nt: TGTGCCAGCAGCCCCTTAGCGGGAGTTAACGAGCAGTACTTC
clone_size: few
d_call: TRBD2
v_call: TRBV9
j_call: TRBJ2-7

cdr3_aa: CSVGGVAYNEQFF
cdr3_nt: TGCAGCGTTGGAGGGGTTGCCTACAATGAGCAGTTCTTC
clone_size: few
d_call: -
v_call: TRBV29-1
j_call: TRBJ2-1

cdr3_aa: CSARDLWGYTEAFF
cdr3_nt: TGCAGTGCTAGAGATTTGTGGGGTTACACTGAAGCTTTCTTT
clone_size: -
d_call: -
v_call: TRBV20-1
j_call: TRBJ1-1

cdr3_aa: CASSLYPGFTDTQYF
cdr3_nt: TGTGCCAGCAGTTTATACCCGGGGTTCACAGATACGCAGTATTTT
clone_size: few
d_call: -
v_call: TRBV27
j_call: TRBJ2-3

cdr3_aa: CASSDSDTGWFWYGYTF
cdr3_nt: TGTGCCAGCAGTGATTCGGACACCGGATGGTTTTGGTATGGCTACACCTTC
clone_size: few
d_call: -
v_call: TRBV25-1
j_call: TRBJ1-2

cdr3_aa: CATSDIGGELFF
cdr3_nt: TGTGCCACCAGTGATATCGGCGGGGAGCTGTTTTTT
clone_size: few
d_call: -
v_call: TRBV24-1
j_call: TRBJ2-2

cdr3_aa: CASTPGPTTGYGYTF
cdr3_nt: TGTGCCAGTACCCCGGGACCCACGACCGGCTATGGCTACACCTTC
clone_size: -
d_call: -
v_call: TRBV19
j_call: TRBJ1-2

cdr3_aa: CASSQEVGQGADGYTF
cdr3_nt: TGTGCCAGCAGCCAAGAGGTTGGACAGGGGGCCGATGGCTACACCTTC
clone_size: few
d_call: TRBD1
v_call: TRBV4-2
j_call: TRBJ1-2

cdr3_aa: CASRLNRGAEAFF
cdr3_nt: TGTGCCAGCAGGTTGAATAGGGGCGCAGAAGCTTTCTTT
clone_size: -
d_call: -
v_call: TRBV28
j_call: TRBJ1-1

cdr3_aa: CASSDPRNPFSKGEWNTEAFF
cdr3_nt: TGTGCCAGCTCGGACCCAAGGAATCCATTCTCGAAGGGGGAATGGAACACTGAAGCTTTCTTT
clone_size: few
d_call: -
v_call: TRBV5-6
j_call: TRBJ1-1

cdr3_aa: CASSPGEGAQETQYF
cdr3_nt: TGTGCCAGCAGTCCCGGGGAAGGGGCCCAAGAGACCCAGTACTTC
clone_size: -
d_call: -
v_call: TRBV27
j_call: TRBJ2-5

cdr3_aa: CASSPPGQGNTF
cdr3_nt: TGTGCCAGCAGCCCCCCCGGACAAGGTAACACCTTC
clone_size: -
d_call: -
v_call: TRBV13
j_call: TRBJ1-2

cdr3_aa: CAISELGTEETQYF
cdr3_nt: TGTGCCATCAGTGAATTAGGGACCGAAGAGACCCAGTACTTC
clone_size: few
d_call: -
v_call: TRBV10-3
j_call: TRBJ2-5

cdr3_aa: CAISDSPGQGADTQYF
cdr3_nt: TGTGCCATCAGTGATTCCCCGGGACAGGGGGCAGATACGCAGTATTTT
clone_size: many
d_call: TRBD1
v_call: TRBV10-3
j_call: TRBJ2-3

cdr3_aa: CASIGSRGTQYF
cdr3_nt: TGTGCCAGCATTGGGTCCCGGGGGACGCAGTATTTT
clone_size: few
d_call: -
v_call: TRBV2
j_call: TRBJ2-3

cdr3_aa: CASSPRTSGRVGSYNEQFF
cdr3_nt: TGTGCCAGCAGTCCGCGGACTAGCGGGAGAGTGGGCTCCTACAATGAGCAGTTCTTC
clone_size: few
d_call: TRBD2
v_call: TRBV27
j_call: TRBJ2-1

cdr3_aa: CASNPGYGYTF
cdr3_nt: TGTGCCAGCAATCCGGGTTATGGCTACACCTTC
clone_size: -
d_call: -
v_call: TRBV27
j_call: TRBJ1-2